The T cell receptor (beta chain) described here comes from a study of T cell responses to AZD1222 COVID-19 vaccine. Recipients boosted at about 4 weeks or about 12 weeks are pooled. Points on this clone: The antigen remains unidentified.

Unmatched junction bases numbered 3, after V lost 1 base and J lost 5 bases. CDR1 is SGHDN and CDR2 is FVKESK in the germline V gene. The CDR3 runs to 15 residues. Clones were sequenced by immunoSEQ multiplex PCR, and TCRdb holds only the in-frame ones, with some missing. Of about 140,000 clones in the sample, approximately 91% were seen once. General study results and limits: Mapped onto spike, vaccine-associated CD4 TCRs spanned it and were dominant at 160-218 and 743-854. With two AZD1222 doses given, Spike-specific TCR breadth and depth both rose. The donor group comprised mostly white British people and more females; the analysis possibly underestimated clonal diversity.

The chain links TRBV14 to TRBJ2-5; 11 bases align to TRBD2. The clonotype was recovered from an adult who received the AZD1222 COVID-19 vaccine. Sequences were derived from peripheral blood, sampled 28 days after the second AZD1222 dose. CDR3 nucleotide sequence: TGTGCCAGCAGCCAAGTACTAGCGGGAGCTGAGACCCAGTACTTC. It specifies CASSQVLAGAETQYF.